What follows are 24 T cell receptor beta chains derived from one specimen sequenced in a study of CD8+CD57+ T cells in acquired aplastic anemia. Genomic DNA, the template, was used for profiling of the TCR beta VDJ and CDR3. TCRdb fed the reads into MiXCR, producing one record per CDR3 protein. The sample records 150,000 or so distinct CDR3 sequences, less than 60% being singletons. Flow cytometry had shown expanded CD8+CD57+ cells in the patients chosen for sequencing. The specimen was sorted CD4+, CD8+, or CD8+CD57+ T cells (not recorded which) from PBMCs. These receptors came from a human donor with aplastic anemia.

This chain uses TRBV10-3 with TRBJ2-3, with D possibly matching TRBD1 (5 bases). The V end was cut by 5 bases, the J end by 1 base, with 10 bases between. This CDR3 has 14 residues. Germline V gene lookup returns CDR1 ENHRY and CDR2 SYGVKD. The CDR3 sequence: CAISPGHGTDTQYF. The CDR3 region has the DNA TGTGCCATCAGTCCCGGACACGGCACAGATACGCAGTATTTT.

Comments on this clonotype: This clone may be a read error of a much larger clone one base away. This CDR3 is missing its conserved last phenylalanine or tryptophan, likely due to a read error. This chain joins TRBV12-3 or TRBV12-4 and TRBJ1-1, with TRBD1 matching 11 bases. Trimming took 9 bases from V and 6 from J; bases not matched to a gene: 18. The CDR3 totals 17 residues. CDR3 in DNA: TGTGCCAGTGTAACAGGACAGGGGGCAGGGTGGGTCGCTGAAGCTTTCCTT. Encoded protein: CASVTGQGAGWVAEAFL.

The chain is built from TRBV10-2 and TRBJ1-6, with D hard to call. The length of the CDR3 is 15 residues. V lost 0 bases and J 10 bases, leaving 13 bases between the germline ends. The germline gives CDR1 WSHSY, CDR2 SAAADI. DNA for the CDR3: TGCGCCAGCAGTGAGTCGCGGCGGTCTGGGTCACCCCTCCACTTT. Its protein product is CASSESRRSGSPLHF.

The table lists this clonotype with a few counts. The V call is TRBV25-1, the J call TRBJ2-7; TRBD2 agrees at 12 bases. Trimming took 2 bases from V and 6 from J; bases not matched to a gene: 5. CDR3 length equals 15 residues. CDR1 is MGHDK and CDR2 is SYGVNS in the germline V gene. The CDR3 DNA is TGTGCCAGCAGTGAACCCCGACTAGCGGGAGTCGAGCAGTACTTC. Translated, it gives CASSEPRLAGVEQYF.

The CDR3 bases are TGTGCCAGCAGTCCATCCGCTCCAGATACGCAGTATTTT. It specifies CASSPSAPDTQYF. The chain couples TRBV25-1 to TRBJ2-3; no definite D call. CDR3 size: 13 residues. V lost 5 bases, J lost 4 bases, and 10 bases lay in between. Germline V lookup: CDR1 MGHDK, CDR2 SYGVNS.

At least ten counts were recorded for this clonotype. The chain is built from TRBV6-5 and TRBJ1-6, with a possible D match to TRBD1 (6 bases). Germline CDR1 MNHEY, CDR2 SVGAGI. CDR3 length equals 15 residues. The V and J ends lost 2 bases and 6 bases respectively, with 11 bases between them. DNA of the CDR3: TGTGCCAGCAGTTACGCCAGGGGTGCTAATTCACCCCTCCACTTT. Translated, it gives CASSYARGANSPLHF.

This clonotype was observed many times. The gene calls are TRBV29-1 and TRBJ1-2, with TRBD1 as a possible D gene (5 bases). This CDR3 contains 16 residues. V shed 5 bases and J shed 5 bases, with 24 bases lying between them. CDR1 is SQVTM and CDR2 is ANQGSEA in the germline V gene. CDR3 nucleotide sequence: TGCAGCGTTCGGGGTAGGGACGTGGGTATTCGGTATGGCTACACCTTC. Protein sequence: CSVRGRDVGIRYGYTF.

The chain carries TRBV19 and TRBJ2-1; possibly TRBD1 or TRBD2 for D (5 bases each). The ends were cut back, 5 bases at V and 2 bases at J, with 16 bases in the middle. Germline CDR1 reads LNHDA; CDR2 reads SQIVND (reference sequence). The CDR3 covers 16 residues. The CDR3 loop is CASSEYRTGPYNEQFF. CDR3 nucleotide sequence: TGTGCCAGTAGTGAGTATAGGACGGGACCCTACAATGAGCAGTTCTTC.

This clonotype appeared many times. The CDR3 reads CASSLAESTDTQYF. The CDR3 region has the DNA TGTGCCAGCAGCCTAGCGGAGAGCACAGATACGCAGTATTTT. The V gene is TRBV6-5, the J gene TRBJ2-3, with 7 bases matching TRBD2. The CDR3 consists of 14 residues. The J segment lost 0 bases and the V segment lost 6 bases, leaving 3 bases of the junction unmatched. From germline, CDR1 is MNHEY and CDR2 SVGAGI.

As to this clonotype: In this CDR3 the conserved last residue, phenylalanine or tryptophan, is missing, so a read error is likely. CDR3: CSATVDSSYEQYL. CDR3 coding DNA: TGCAGTGCTACCGTGGACAGCTCCTACGAGCAGTACCTC. The J gene is TRBJ2-7, the V gene TRBV20-1; perhaps TRBD1 as D (6 bases). This CDR3 spans 13 amino acids. V was clipped by 4 bases and J by 0 bases, with 10 bases between them. Germline V CDR1 and CDR2: DFQATT, SNEGSKA (reference sequence).

V usage is TRBV29-1 and J usage is TRBJ2-7, with 10 positions matching TRBD2. Looked up from germline, CDR1 is SQVTM and CDR2 is ANQGSEA. This CDR3 comprises 15 residues. V was clipped by 2 bases and J by 4 bases; unmatched bases: 8. CDR3 DNA sequence: TGCAGCGTTGAATTAGCTAGCGGGAGAGTATACGAGCAGTACTTC. Its protein product is CSVELASGRVYEQYF.

The chain links TRBV29-1 to TRBJ1-2; D is ambiguous. Germline V gives CDR1 SQVTM, CDR2 ANQGSEA. CDR3 length: 10 amino acids. Trimming removed 5 bases at V and 5 bases at J, with 6 bases between. The CDR3 loop reads CSVPLYGYTF. The CDR3 DNA sequence: TGCAGCGTTCCTCTTTATGGCTACACCTTC.

The chain has TRBV2 and TRBJ2-5, with D possibly matching TRBD1 (9 bases). The CDR3 is 16 amino acids. Germline V lookup: CDR1 SNHLY, CDR2 FYNNEI. V lost 8 bases, J lost 5 bases, and 24 bases lay in between. CDR3 residues: CASGTRPGQGFETQYF. CDR3 coding DNA: TGTGCCAGCGGGACTAGGCCGGGACAGGGATTTGAGACCCAGTACTTC.

The rearrangement uses TRBV7-2 and TRBJ2-3; D gene unclear. V was trimmed by 5 bases and J by 2 bases, leaving 8 bases between them. The germline V gene encodes CDR1 SGHTA and CDR2 FQGNSA. This CDR3 is 13 amino acids long. The CDR3 DNA reads as TGTGCCAGCAGCCAGCGCGTCACAGATACGCAGTATTTT. The encoded protein is CASSQRVTDTQYF.

For this clonotype: A much larger clone sits a single nucleotide away, making a read error possible. The V call is TRBV6-1, the J call TRBJ1-1, with D tentatively TRBD1 (5 bases). The CDR3 is 13 residues long. Germline assignment: CDR1 MNHNS and CDR2 SASEGT. Deletions cut 11 bases from V and 2 bases from J, with 15 bases between. For the CDR3, the DNA is TGTGCCGGCAACACCAGGGATAACACTGAAGCTTTCTTT. It yields the protein CAGNTRDNTEAFF.

This clonotype was seen only a few times. The J gene is TRBJ1-3, the V gene TRBV15, with D unresolved. This CDR3 is built from 16 residues. The germline V gene encodes CDR1 LNHNV and CDR2 YYDKDF (reference sequence). Between the trimmed V and J ends, which lost 5 bases and 3 bases, there was a span of 17 bases. CDR3 residues: CATSGERALSGNTIYF. DNA for the CDR3: TGTGCCACCAGCGGGGAAAGGGCCCTCAGTGGAAACACCATATATTTT. Full variable domain (outside the CDR3, taken from reference TRBV15 and TRBJ1-3): DAMVIQNPRYQVTQFGKPVTLSCSQTLNHNVMYWYQQKSSQAPKLLFHYYDKDFNNEADTPDNFQSRRPNTSFCFLDIRSPGLGDTAMYLCATSGERALSGNTIYFGEGSWLTVV.

This clonotype was seen only a few times. This chain connects TRBV20-1 to TRBJ1-2, with 7 bases aligning to TRBD1. The length of the CDR3 is 11 residues. Germline V gene data show CDR1 as DFQATT and CDR2 as SNEGSKA (reference sequence). V trimming: 6 bases; J trimming: 3 bases; junction bases outside the gene matches: 1. In nucleotides, the CDR3 is TGCAGTGCGGGGACAGACTATGGCTACACCTTC. Its translation is CSAGTDYGYTF.

The table lists this clonotype with many counts. The rearrangement uses TRBV4-1 and TRBJ2-7; D assignment may be TRBD1 or TRBD2 (5 bases each). The V gene lost 1 base and the J gene lost 3 bases, with 13 bases spanning the gap. The CDR3 contains 15 residues. CDR1 and CDR2 from the germline V gene are MGHRA and YSYEKL. In DNA form, the CDR3 reads TGCGCCAGCAGCCAAGTCGGGGCTGAGAGCTACGAGCAGTACTTC. This encodes CASSQVGAESYEQYF.

This chain links TRBV4-1 with TRBJ2-1; D gene ambiguous. The CDR3 length is 14 residues. Germline V gene sequence: CDR1 MGHRA, CDR2 YSYEKL. V was shortened by 6 bases and J by 4 bases, with 13 bases between the two germline ends. The CDR3, as DNA: TGCGCCAGCAGGGACCCCGGCCTGTACAATGAGCAGTTCTTC. Amino acid sequence: CASRDPGLYNEQFF.

V usage is TRBV6-1 and J usage is TRBJ1-2; 7 nucleotides align to TRBD1. The CDR3 totals 15 residues. Germline CDR1 MNHNS, CDR2 SASEGT. V shed 0 bases and J 3 bases; nucleotides not matched to a gene: 4. CDR3 coding DNA: TGTGCCAGCAGTGAAGCGGGGGACAGCCACTATGGCTACACCTTC. It translates to CASSEAGDSHYGYTF.

This clonotype was found a few times. This chain connects TRBV28 to TRBJ2-7, with TRBD1 as a possible D gene (5 bases). Germline lookup yields CDR1 MDHEN and CDR2 SYDVKM. Trimming took 6 bases from V and 4 from J, leaving 10 bases between them. The CDR3 covers 12 residues. CDR3 DNA sequence: TGTGCCAGCAGCCGGACAATATACGAGCAGTACTTC. The encoded protein is CASSRTIYEQYF.

Regarding this clonotype: The final CDR3 position lacks the conserved phenylalanine or tryptophan, pointing to a likely read error. Because the CDR3's place on the DNA is in doubt, the DNA is left out and the CDR3 is given as listed by TCRdb. The chain has TRBV7-8 and TRBJ1-4; the D segment call TRBD1 is taken from the table without a DNA check. The germline V gene has CDR1 SGHVS and CDR2 FQNEAQ. Termini included, the CDR3 measures 11 amino acids. The CDR3 loop is CASSSQGVKVD.

Worth noting for this clonotype: Just one base apart from a much larger clone, this may be a read error. The gene calls are TRBV13 and TRBJ1-6; D ambiguous. The CDR3 totals 17 residues. The germline V gene has CDR1 PRHDT and CDR2 FYEKMQ (reference sequence). The CDR3 DNA reads TGTGCCAGCAGCTTAGCGGCAAGTGTTCGGTATAATCCACCCCTCCACTTT. It is translated as CASSLAASVRYNPPLHF. Full variable domain (rest looked up from reference TRBV13 and TRBJ1-6): AAGVIQSPRHLIKEKRETATLKCYPIPRHDTVYWYQQGPGQDPQFLISFYEKMQSDKGSIPDRFSAQQFSDYHSELNMSSLELGDSALYFCASSLAASVRYNPPLHFGNGTRLTVT.

The chain has TRBV5-1 and TRBJ1-5; 9 bases match TRBD1. Trimming at V came to 4 bases and at J to 5 bases, leaving 4 bases not matched to a gene. The germline V gene encodes CDR1 SGHRS and CDR2 YFSETQ. This CDR3 region has 14 residues. The CDR3 is CASSLRTGDQPQHF. CDR3 in DNA: TGCGCCAGCAGCCTGAGGACAGGGGATCAGCCCCAGCATTTT.